Given below is one TCR beta chain in context. This clonotype was observed a few times. This receptor's antigen is unknown. No base quality values were provided; no much bigger clone lies one nucleotide off. Inclusive of the bounding cysteine and phenylalanine, the CDR3 is 16 residues long. Only the CDR3 DNA is retained, 48 bases long and in frame from the first base. The junction shows trimming of 4 bases on V and 11 bases on J, and the gene matches do not reach 14 bases of it. CDR1 and CDR2, looked up from the germline V gene (reference sequence), are MNHEY and SMNVEV. The 39 donors, aged roughly 6 to 100 years, were systemically healthy Caucasian individuals from Russia. Around 10 milliliters of peripheral blood were drawn from each donor into EDTA-treated Vacutainer tubes. Ficoll-Paque density-gradient centrifugation was used to isolate PBMCs, with at least 7 million per sample. Total RNA was extracted from PBMCs with Trizol reagent, with at least 5 micrograms obtained per sample. For every donor, flow cytometry on a PBMC aliquot measured the percentage of naive CD45RAhigh/CD27high T cells.

The method was 5' RACE. Sequencer: Illumina HiSeq 2500. A second PCR of about 6 to 12 cycles was run with a J-beta primer mix and a sample-barcoded 5' primer. A unique molecular identifier was introduced onto each TCR beta cDNA molecule by a template-switch 5' adaptor carrying 12 random nucleotides. At least 3 million CDR3-containing paired-end reads were obtained from each sample. First-strand cDNA was synthesized from all RNA with the Mint cDNA synthesis kit, primed by a TRBC-specific oligonucleotide. All cDNA was treated with uracil-DNA glycosylase and then went through a first 18-cycle PCR with the universal primers M1SS and BC2_uni_R. In the authors' own workflow: For normalization, 1 million high-quality reads, each with a distinct molecular identifier, were randomly selected from each sample. Instead of being binned into consensus sequences, reads with shared molecular identifiers were discarded. CDR3 identification, clonotype clustering and error correction used MiTCR with a Q25 quality threshold and the strictest error-elimination algorithm. A nonparametric unseen species model with Euler transformation was used to estimate lower-bound total TCR beta diversity. TCRdb trimmed public reads at Q25 via fastp, called clones via MiXCR and kept in-frame beta chains. Rows with one shared CDR3 protein collapse into an entry with the most common genes and DNA. The V and J calls were determined by TCRdb, not by the authors. Across this sample there are approximately 1.5 million distinct CDR3 sequences, with 42% seen only once. Less than 5% of the sample is taken by the ten largest.

The record originates from a study of blood T cells in healthy people across ages (dated by TCRdb to the mid-2010s). In the study overall: In model experiments, template switching captured roughly one uniquely barcoded TCR beta cDNA molecule for every two T cells. To track age-related changes in TCR beta repertoire diversity, the study relied on deep sequencing normalized with unique cDNA molecular identifiers. The donors were divided into four age groups: young (average 16 years), middle-aged (about 39), aged (approximately 59) and long-lived (roughly 82). To avoid experimental bias, donors of different ages were spread randomly across the sequencing lanes. The study analyzed two additional independent replicas of 1 million unique cDNA reads from the same blood draw for two donors, one aged 18 to 30 and one aged 80 or older. Overall study results and their limits: Observed TCR beta diversity correlated strongly with the percentage of naive T cells measured by flow cytometry. Because the CMV infection status of the donors was unknown, age-related changes in expanded clonotypes may potentially have been confounded. Compared with the aged group, more naive CD4+ T cells, fewer expanded clones and increased TCR diversity were shown by the long-lived group, suggesting age selection. Conclusive comparison of naive and antigen-experienced compartments was prevented by the profiling of bulk unsorted PBMCs. Observed TCR beta diversity per million T cells fell roughly linearly with age, and a significant reduction was already apparent by age roughly 40. Estimates of total diversity from one million sequenced T cells were regarded as lower bounds and underestimates.

Sequenced material: blood. This chain joins TRBV27 to TRBJ2-5, with 12 central nucleotides matching TRBD2. This sequence was found in a woman aged 18-29 years in good health. In nucleotides, the sequence is TGTGCCAGCAGTTCCTCGACTAGCGGGAGTGGAAGTGAGCAGTACTTC. It specifies CASSSSTSGSGSEQYF.